Here is one TCR beta chain with its context. This record comes from a study of blood T cell repertoires in COVID-19. Looking at the study overall: Whether acute or convalescent, the COVID-19 samples came from the United States, Italy and Spain.

V gave up 3 bases and J gave up 7 bases; unmatched junction bases: 7. This CDR3 has 14 amino acids. Germline V gene lookup returns CDR1 MGHDK and CDR2 SYGVNS. Sequencing used immunoSEQ multiplex PCR; TCRdb keeps in-frame clones, though not all of them. Of some 120,000 clones in the sample, roughly 84% were seen once. This chain joins TRBV25-1 and TRBJ2-5; 8 bases align to TRBD1. The sequence came from a woman in her twenties or thirties who had recovered from COVID-19. Sequencing input: peripheral blood. CDR3 sequence (DNA): TGTGCCAGCAGTGACAGGGGGCGTTCCGGGACCCAGTACTTC. This translates into CASSDRGRSGTQYF.